These T cell receptor beta chains were read from a single sample in a study of cytomegalovirus exposure and HLA in healthy donors. Generated by immunoSEQ multiplex PCR, the TCRdb table keeps only in-frame clones and is missing some. The sample lists approximately 170,000 clones, roughly two thirds occurring once. The material sequenced was PBMCs. Every receptor here comes from a woman under 30 in good health and CMV-seropositive. The CDR3 runs from the conserved cysteine through the conserved F or W. The D gene is left open where the match is weak. Rows give clone size only sometimes, using once, few, many, or a class for an expanded clone.

clone size: once
V gene: TRBV6-5
J gene: TRBJ2-5
D gene: TRBD1
CDR3 protein: CASSFDRGQETQYF
CDR3 DNA: TGTGCCAGCAGTTTTGACAGGGGCCAAGAGACCCAGTACTTC

clone size: once
V gene: TRBV15
J gene: TRBJ2-7
D gene: -
CDR3 protein: CATSRARSYSYEQYF
CDR3 DNA: TGTGCCACCAGCAGAGCAAGGAGCTACTCCTACGAGCAGTACTTC

clone size: -
V gene: TRBV7-3
J gene: TRBJ2-5
D gene: TRBD2
CDR3 protein: CASSLSGGGKETQYF
CDR3 DNA: TGTGCCAGCAGCTTAAGCGGCGGGGGGAAAGAGACCCAGTACTTC

clone size: once
V gene: TRBV6-5
J gene: TRBJ1-1
D gene: -
CDR3 protein: CASILKSGMNTEAFF
CDR3 DNA: TGTGCCAGCATATTAAAATCAGGAATGAACACTGAAGCTTTCTTT

clone size: -
V gene: TRBV19
J gene: TRBJ2-5
D gene: -
CDR3 protein: CASNSGQETQYF
CDR3 DNA: TGTGCCAGTAACAGCGGCCAAGAGACCCAGTACTTC

clone size: -
V gene: TRBV9
J gene: TRBJ1-3
D gene: -
CDR3 protein: CASSPEQVFSGNTIYF
CDR3 DNA: TGTGCCAGCAGCCCAGAACAGGTGTTCTCTGGAAACACCATATATTTT

clone size: -
V gene: TRBV6-6
J gene: TRBJ1-1
D gene: -
CDR3 protein: CASSQPRGTEAFF
CDR3 DNA: TGTGCCAGCAGTCAACCGCGGGGCACTGAAGCTTTCTTT

clone size: -
V gene: TRBV30
J gene: TRBJ2-3
D gene: -
CDR3 protein: CAWRDQGGIDPDTQYF
CDR3 DNA: TGTGCCTGGAGGGACCAGGGGGGCATAGATCCAGATACGCAGTATTTT

clone size: -
V gene: TRBV5-4
J gene: TRBJ1-4
D gene: -
CDR3 protein: CASSRDPYREEGEKLFF
CDR3 DNA: TGTGCCAGCAGCCGTGATCCCTACAGGGAAGAGGGTGAAAAACTGTTTTTT

clone size: -
V gene: TRBV6-5
J gene: TRBJ1-2
D gene: -
CDR3 protein: CASSYEGRGYTF
CDR3 DNA: TGTGCCAGCAGTTACGAGGGCCGCGGCTACACCTTC

clone size: -
V gene: TRBV23-1
J gene: TRBJ1-5
D gene: -
CDR3 protein: CASNQDRPNQPQHF
CDR3 DNA: TGCGCCAGCAATCAGGACAGACCTAATCAGCCCCAGCATTTT

clone size: -
V gene: TRBV4-1
J gene: TRBJ1-2
D gene: TRBD1
CDR3 protein: CASSQEVGGQGKTRHGYTF
CDR3 DNA: TGCGCCAGCAGCCAAGAAGTCGGGGGACAGGGAAAGACGCGTCATGGCTACACCTTC

clone size: -
V gene: TRBV6-6
J gene: TRBJ1-2
D gene: TRBD1
CDR3 protein: CASRSDRGPLRYGYTF
CDR3 DNA: TGTGCCAGCAGATCAGACAGGGGGCCCCTTAGATATGGCTACACCTTC

clone size: few
V gene: TRBV29-1
J gene: TRBJ1-1
D gene: TRBD1
CDR3 protein: CSVLNEQGRTEAFF
CDR3 DNA: TGCAGCGTCCTAAACGAACAGGGGAGAACTGAAGCTTTCTTT

clone size: -
V gene: TRBV30
J gene: TRBJ1-5
D gene: TRBD1
CDR3 protein: CARSSGQGDQPQHF
CDR3 DNA: TGTGCCCGGAGTTCAGGACAGGGAGATCAGCCCCAGCATTTT

clone size: -
V gene: TRBV27
J gene: TRBJ1-4
D gene: -
CDR3 protein: CAIPTTDGGEKLFF
CDR3 DNA: TGTGCCATCCCCACGACAGATGGTGGTGAAAAACTGTTTTTT

clone size: -
V gene: TRBV7-6
J gene: TRBJ2-7
D gene: -
CDR3 protein: CASSLGGVGGVIYEQYF
CDR3 DNA: TGTGCCAGCAGCTTAGGGGGGGTCGGAGGGGTAATCTACGAGCAGTACTTC

clone size: -
V gene: TRBV29-1
J gene: TRBJ1-2
D gene: -
CDR3 protein: CSADGAGTNYGYTF
CDR3 DNA: TGCAGCGCCGACGGGGCGGGGACTAACTATGGCTACACCTTC

clone size: -
V gene: TRBV19
J gene: TRBJ2-7
D gene: -
CDR3 protein: CASRQGLTYEQYF
CDR3 DNA: TGTGCCAGTAGGCAGGGGCTGACCTACGAGCAGTACTTC

clone size: -
V gene: TRBV29-1
J gene: TRBJ2-1
D gene: -
CDR3 protein: CSVEGLEGSSCNEQFF
CDR3 DNA: TGCAGCGTTGAAGGACTAGAGGGGAGCTCCTGCAATGAGCAGTTCTTC

clone size: -
V gene: TRBV19
J gene: TRBJ2-1
D gene: TRBD2
CDR3 protein: CASSIDTSGIYNEQFF
CDR3 DNA: TGTGCCAGTAGTATCGATACTAGCGGAATCTACAATGAGCAGTTCTTC

clone size: few
V gene: TRBV9
J gene: TRBJ2-3
D gene: -
CDR3 protein: CASSLGVGAHTDTQYF
CDR3 DNA: TGTGCCAGCAGCCTTGGGGTTGGGGCCCACACAGATACGCAGTATTTT

clone size: few
V gene: TRBV19
J gene: TRBJ2-6
D gene: TRBD1
CDR3 protein: CASSIRDRAHSGANVLTF
CDR3 DNA: TGTGCCAGTAGTATTCGTGACAGGGCGCACTCTGGGGCCAACGTCCTGACTTTC

clone size: -
V gene: TRBV7-3
J gene: TRBJ2-3
D gene: -
CDR3 protein: CASSSQGPGDTQYF
CDR3 DNA: TGTGCCAGCAGCTCCCAGGGCCCCGGGGATACGCAGTATTTT